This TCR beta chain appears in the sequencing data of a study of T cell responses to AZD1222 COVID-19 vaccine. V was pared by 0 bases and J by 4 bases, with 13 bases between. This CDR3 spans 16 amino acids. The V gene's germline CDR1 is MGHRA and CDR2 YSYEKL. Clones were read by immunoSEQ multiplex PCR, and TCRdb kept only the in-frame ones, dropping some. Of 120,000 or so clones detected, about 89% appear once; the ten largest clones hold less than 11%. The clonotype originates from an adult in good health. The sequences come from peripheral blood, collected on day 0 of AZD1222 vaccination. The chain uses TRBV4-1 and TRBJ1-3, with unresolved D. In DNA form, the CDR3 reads TGCGCCAGCAGCCAAGATTCAGCAGGACTAGGAAACACCATATATTTT. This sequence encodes CASSQDSAGLGNTIYF.